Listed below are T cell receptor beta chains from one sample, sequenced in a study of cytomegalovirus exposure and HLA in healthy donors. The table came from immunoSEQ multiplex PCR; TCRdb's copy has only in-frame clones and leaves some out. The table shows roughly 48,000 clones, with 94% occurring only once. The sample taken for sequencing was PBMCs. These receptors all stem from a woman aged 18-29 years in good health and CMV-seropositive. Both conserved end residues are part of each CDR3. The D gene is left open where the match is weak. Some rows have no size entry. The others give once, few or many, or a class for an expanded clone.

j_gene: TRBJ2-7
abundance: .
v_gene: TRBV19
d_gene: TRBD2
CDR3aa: CASSKGTSGQYEQYF
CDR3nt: TGTGCCAGTAGTAAGGGGACTAGCGGACAATACGAGCAGTACTTC

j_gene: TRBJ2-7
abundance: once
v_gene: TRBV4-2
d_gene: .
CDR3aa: CASSQGGGEAYEQYF
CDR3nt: TGTGCCAGCAGCCAAGGGGGCGGGGAGGCGTACGAGCAGTACTTC

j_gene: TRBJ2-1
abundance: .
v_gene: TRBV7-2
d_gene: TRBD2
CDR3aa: CASRNGLAGRDNEQFF
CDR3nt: TGTGCCAGCAGAAACGGACTAGCGGGAAGGGACAATGAGCAGTTCTTC

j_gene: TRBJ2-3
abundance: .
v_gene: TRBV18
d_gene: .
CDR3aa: CASSPGGRDTQYF
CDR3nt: TGTGCCAGCTCACCAGGTGGCAGGGATACGCAGTATTTT

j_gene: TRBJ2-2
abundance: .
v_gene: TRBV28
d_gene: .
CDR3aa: CASSLVRGTGELFF
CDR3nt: TGTGCCAGCAGTTTGGTGCGTGGCACCGGGGAGCTGTTTTTT

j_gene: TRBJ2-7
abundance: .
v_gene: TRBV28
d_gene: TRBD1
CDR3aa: CASSQTKTGGLLKAYEQYF
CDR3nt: TGTGCCAGCAGCCAAACCAAGACAGGGGGCTTGTTAAAGGCCTACGAGCAGTACTTC

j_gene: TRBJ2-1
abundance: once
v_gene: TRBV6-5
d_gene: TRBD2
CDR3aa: CASSLGGLAGAYEQFF
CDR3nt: TGTGCCAGCAGTTTGGGTGGTCTAGCGGGAGCTTATGAGCAGTTCTTC

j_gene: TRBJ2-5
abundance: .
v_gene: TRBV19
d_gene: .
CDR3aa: CASSWRGRGEETQYF
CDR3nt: TGTGCCAGTAGTTGGAGGGGGCGCGGAGAAGAGACCCAGTACTTC

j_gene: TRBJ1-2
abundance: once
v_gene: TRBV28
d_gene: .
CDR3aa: CASSLDALAGGYTF
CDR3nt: TGTGCCAGCAGTTTAGATGCCCTCGCGGGGGGCTACACCTTC

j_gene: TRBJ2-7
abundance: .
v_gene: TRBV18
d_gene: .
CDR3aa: CASSPWRDSYEQYF
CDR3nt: TGTGCCAGCTCACCATGGAGGGACTCCTACGAGCAGTACTTC

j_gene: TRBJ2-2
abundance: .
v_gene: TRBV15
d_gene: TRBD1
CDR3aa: CATSRDRAQGLAGELFF
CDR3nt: TGTGCCACCAGCAGAGATAGGGCACAGGGGTTGGCCGGGGAGCTGTTTTTT

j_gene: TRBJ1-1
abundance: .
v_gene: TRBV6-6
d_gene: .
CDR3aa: CASSYGGRARGPEAFF
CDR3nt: TGTGCCAGCAGTTATGGTGGTCGGGCGCGGGGCCCTGAAGCTTTCTTT

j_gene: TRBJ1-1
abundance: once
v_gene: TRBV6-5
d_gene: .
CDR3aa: CASTQNTEAFF
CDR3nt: TGTGCCAGCACCCAAAACACTGAAGCTTTCTTT

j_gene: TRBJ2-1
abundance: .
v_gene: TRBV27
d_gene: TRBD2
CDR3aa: CASSLPGLATYNEQFF
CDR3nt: TGTGCCAGCAGTTTACCGGGACTAGCGACCTACAATGAGCAGTTCTTC

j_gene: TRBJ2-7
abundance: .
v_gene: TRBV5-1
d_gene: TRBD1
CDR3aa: CASRDSGTYEQYF
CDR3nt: TGCGCCAGCCGGGACAGCGGAACCTACGAGCAGTACTTC

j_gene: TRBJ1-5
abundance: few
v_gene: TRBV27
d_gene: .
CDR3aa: CASSLVGGLRNQPQHF
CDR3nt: TGTGCCAGCAGCTTGGTTGGGGGGTTGCGGAATCAGCCCCAGCATTTT

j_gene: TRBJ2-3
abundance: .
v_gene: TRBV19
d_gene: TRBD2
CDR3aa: CASSIGRAGGASTDTQYF
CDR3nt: TGTGCCAGTAGTATAGGGAGGGCGGGAGGAGCTAGCACAGATACGCAGTATTTT

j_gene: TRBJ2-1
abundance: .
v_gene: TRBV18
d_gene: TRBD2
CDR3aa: CASSQGLVGNEQFF
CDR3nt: TGTGCCAGCTCACAGGGACTAGTGGGCAATGAGCAGTTCTTC

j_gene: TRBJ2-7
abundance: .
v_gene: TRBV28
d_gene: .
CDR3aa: CASSPPGEREQYF
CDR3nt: TGTGCCAGCAGTCCCCCTGGGGAGCGCGAGCAGTACTTC

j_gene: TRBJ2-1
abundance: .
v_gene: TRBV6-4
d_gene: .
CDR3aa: CASSGSATRTYNEQFF
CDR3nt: TGTGCCAGCAGTGGATCAGCGACTCGAACCTACAATGAGCAGTTCTTC

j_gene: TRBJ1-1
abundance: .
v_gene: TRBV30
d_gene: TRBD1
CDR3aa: CAWNLGQGITEAFF
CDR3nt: TGTGCCTGGAACCTAGGACAGGGTATCACTGAAGCTTTCTTT

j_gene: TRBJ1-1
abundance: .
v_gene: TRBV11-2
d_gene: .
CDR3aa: CASSLDYYIDTEAFF
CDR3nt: TGTGCCAGCAGCTTAGATTATTACATCGACACTGAAGCTTTCTTT

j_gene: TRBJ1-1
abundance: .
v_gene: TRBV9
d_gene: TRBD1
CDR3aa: CASSGGVTGRSQRAFF
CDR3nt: TGTGCCAGCAGCGGGGGGGTGACAGGGAGAAGCCAGAGAGCTTTCTTT

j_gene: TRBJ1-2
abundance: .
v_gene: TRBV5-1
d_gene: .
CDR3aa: CASSLTGGGIFYGYTF
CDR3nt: TGCGCCAGCAGCTTGACAGGCGGTGGGATATTCTATGGCTACACCTTC

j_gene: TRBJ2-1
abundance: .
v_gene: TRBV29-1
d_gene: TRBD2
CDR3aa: CSAGLAAAYNEQFF
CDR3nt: TGCAGCGCCGGACTAGCGGCAGCCTACAATGAGCAGTTCTTC

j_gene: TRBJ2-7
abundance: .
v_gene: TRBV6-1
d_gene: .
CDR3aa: CASSERLYEQYF
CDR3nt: TGTGCCAGCAGTGAACGTCTATACGAGCAGTACTTC

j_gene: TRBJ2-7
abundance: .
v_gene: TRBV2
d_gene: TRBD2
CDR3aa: CAIRTSTTYEQYF
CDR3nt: TGTGCCATACGGACTAGCACGACCTACGAGCAGTACTTC